What follows are 19 T cell receptor beta chains derived from one specimen sequenced in a study of CD8 T cells in ankylosing spondylitis. TCRdb analysed the 5' RACE reads with MiXCR anew, one entry per CDR3 protein. The sample records 120,000 or so distinct CDR3 sequences, roughly an eighth being singletons. Input material: blood, either unsorted or a sorted T cell fraction (not recorded which). The receptors were sampled from a female donor with ankylosing spondylitis or in good health (not recorded which).

The chain carries TRBV5-4 and TRBJ2-1; D is ambiguous. The CDR3 is made up of 13 amino acids. Trimming left V 4 bases short and J 6 bases short, with 11 bases between. Germline V gene sequence: CDR1 SGHNT, CDR2 YYREEE (reference sequence). The CDR3 sequence: CASSHQDSNEQFF. In DNA form, the CDR3 reads TGTGCCAGCAGCCATCAAGACTCCAATGAGCAGTTCTTC.

This clonotype was observed a handful of times. The chain joins TRBV14 to TRBJ2-1; D not resolved. CDR1 is SGHDN, CDR2 FVKESK, per germline. V was clipped by 0 bases and J by 7 bases, with 7 bases between them. This CDR3 region has 13 residues. CDR3 loop: CASSQDPRNEQFF. Here the CDR3 DNA reads TGTGCCAGCAGCCAAGATCCCCGGAATGAGCAGTTCTTC.

The rearrangement uses TRBV7-9 and TRBJ2-1; no firm D call. The ends were cut back, 2 bases at V and 0 bases at J, with 8 bases in the middle. Germline loops: CDR1 SEHNR, CDR2 FQNEAQ (reference sequence). The CDR3 covers 15 residues. The CDR3 bases are TGTGCCAGCAGCTTATTGTACCGCTCCTACAATGAGCAGTTCTTC. Protein product: CASSLLYRSYNEQFF.

This clonotype was seen a handful of times. The chain is built from TRBV15 and TRBJ2-4, with no clear D. This CDR3 is 17 amino acids long. Deletions cut 0 bases from V and 0 bases from J, with 12 bases between. Germline CDR1 LNHNV, CDR2 YYDKDF (reference sequence). CDR3 residues: CATSRDLGSIAKNIQYF. For the CDR3, the DNA is TGTGCCACCAGCAGAGATTTGGGGTCGATAGCCAAAAACATTCAGTACTTC.

This clonotype was seen many times. The CDR3, as DNA: TGTGCCAGCAGTCCCCAGTACAATGAGCAGTTCTTC. Its protein is CASSPQYNEQFF. This rearrangement joins TRBV12-3 or TRBV12-4 to TRBJ2-1; unclear D gene. V was pared by 5 bases and J by 4 bases, with 6 bases between. The CDR3 extends over 12 amino acids.

This clonotype occurred many times. V is TRBV10-2 and J is TRBJ1-5; D remains ambiguous. Trimming cost V 6 bases and J 0 bases, with 9 bases left between them. From germline, CDR1 is WSHSY and CDR2 SAAADI. This CDR3 spans 14 amino acids. CDR3 region: CASRVGNSNQPQHF. The CDR3 nucleotides are TGCGCCAGCAGAGTGGGTAATAGCAATCAGCCCCAGCATTTT.

This clonotype has just a few counts. CDR3 in DNA: TGCAGTGCGACGGACAGAAATTACGAGCAGTACTTC. This gives the protein CSATDRNYEQYF. V and J are TRBV20-1 and TRBJ2-7, with D perhaps TRBD1 (6 bases). CDR1 is DFQATT, CDR2 SNEGSKA, per germline (reference sequence). The CDR3 is made up of 12 amino acids. V lost 6 bases to trimming and J lost 4 bases, with 13 bases between them.

This clonotype appeared many times. CDR3 nucleotide sequence: TGCGCCAGCAGGCTAGCTGGGGGAGATACGCAGTATTTT. Amino acids: CASRLAGGDTQYF. The V and J genes are TRBV5-1 and TRBJ2-3; either TRBD1 or TRBD2 may supply D (5 bases each). Germline V gene data show CDR1 as SGHRS and CDR2 as YFSETQ. The CDR3 spans 13 residues. Trimming left V 5 bases short and J 5 bases short, with 12 bases between.

In its sample, this clonotype was seen many times. The chain employs TRBV29-1 and TRBJ2-3; 16 bases match TRBD2. The CDR3 contains 15 residues. The germline CDR1 and CDR2 sequences are SQVTM and ANQGSEA. Germline trimming cut 6 bases from V and 5 bases from J; bases unmatched to any gene: 5. The chain's CDR3 is CSVLGLAGGVDTQYF. The CDR3 coding sequence is TGCAGCGTGTTGGGACTAGCGGGAGGGGTAGATACGCAGTATTTT.

The chain couples TRBV20-1 to TRBJ2-7; D could derive from TRBD1 or TRBD2 (5 bases each). Germline V CDR1 and CDR2: DFQATT, SNEGSKA (reference sequence). Trimming shortened V by 0 bases and J by 3 bases, and 15 bases separated the two germline ends. The CDR3 has 15 residues. This CDR3 is CSARDRGTGYYEQYF. The CDR3 DNA sequence: TGCAGTGCTAGAGATCGGGGAACAGGCTACTACGAGCAGTACTTC.

V gene TRBV29-1 combines with J gene TRBJ2-7, with 7 bases lining up with TRBD2. From germline, CDR1 is SQVTM and CDR2 ANQGSEA. V lost 7 bases to trimming and J lost 6 bases; unmatched junction nucleotides: 6. CDR3 size: 11 residues. CDR3 region: CSALGGVEQYF. CDR3 nucleotides: TGCAGCGCCCTGGGAGGGGTCGAGCAGTACTTC.

This clonotype was detected only a few times. This chain uses TRBV10-3 with TRBJ2-3, with 8 bases lining up with TRBD2. CDR1 is ENHRY, CDR2 SYGVKD, per germline. Trimming at V came to 5 bases and at J to 0 bases, leaving 1 base not matched to a gene. The CDR3 covers 14 residues. As DNA, the CDR3 is TGTGCCATCAGTTCTAGCGGGAGCACAGATACGCAGTATTTT. Translation gives CAISSSGSTDTQYF.

This clonotype appeared many times. V and J are TRBV5-1 and TRBJ2-7; TRBD1 agrees at 8 bases. J was trimmed by 2 bases and V by 4 bases; bases with no gene match: 5. The CDR3 sequence is 14 residues long. The germline gives CDR1 SGHRS, CDR2 YFSETQ. In DNA, the CDR3 is TGCGCCAGCAGCCTCGGACAGGGTCCCTACGAGCAGTACTTC. Its translation: CASSLGQGPYEQYF. The full variable domain, with the rest looked up from reference TRBV5-1 and TRBJ2-7, is KAGVTQTPRYLIKTRGQQVTLSCSPISGHRSVSWYQQTPGQGLQFLFEYFSETQRNKGNFPGRFSGRQFSNSRSEMNVSTLELGDSALYLCASSLGQGPYEQYFGPGTRLTVT.

The chain has TRBV5-1 and TRBJ2-3; 8 positions agree with TRBD2. V lost 7 bases, J lost 2 bases, and 9 bases stayed unmatched. Germline CDR1 reads SGHRS; CDR2 reads YFSETQ. This CDR3 comprises 15 residues. The CDR3 DNA is TGCGCCAGCTACAGCGGGGGACCCTCCACAGATACGCAGTATTTT. Protein product: CASYSGGPSTDTQYF.

The gene calls are TRBV20-1 and TRBJ2-3; 9 bases map to TRBD2. This CDR3 has 13 residues. Germline V lookup: CDR1 DFQATT, CDR2 SNEGSKA (reference sequence). Germline trimming cut 7 bases from V and 2 bases from J; bases unmatched to any gene: 4. CDR3 DNA: TGCAGTGTAGCGGGGGTTAACACAGATACGCAGTATTTT. Amino acids: CSVAGVNTDTQYF.

This clonotype was recorded once. Sequence at one end of the junction differs from germline and may be a read error. The chain links TRBV5-1 to TRBJ2-4, with TRBD2 matching over 8 bases. The CDR3 is made up of 16 amino acids. Germline CDR1 SGHRS, CDR2 YFSETQ. CDR3 sequence (DNA): TGCGCCAGCAGCCCCGTCGAAGCGGGAGCCCAAAACATTCAGTACTTC. Its translation: CASSPVEAGAQNIQYF.

This clonotype was observed at least ten times. The chain employs TRBV3-1 and TRBJ2-7, with 7 bases matching TRBD1. The CDR3 consists of 13 residues. Trimming cost V 6 bases and J 5 bases; bases outside gene matches: 7. Germline V gene sequence: CDR1 LGHDT, CDR2 YNNKEL (reference sequence). The CDR3 sequence: CASRSQGVHEQYF. The CDR3 region has the DNA TGTGCCAGCAGGTCGCAGGGGGTCCACGAGCAGTACTTC.

This clonotype appeared many times. J is TRBJ2-1 and V is TRBV6-1; a possible D gene is TRBD1 (5 bases). Germline V gives CDR1 MNHNS, CDR2 SASEGT. This CDR3 has 14 residues. V was pared by 3 bases and J by 9 bases, with 15 bases between. The CDR3 DNA follows: TGTGCCAGCAGTGACCGACAGCAACGGCCTGAGCAGTTCTTC. Its translation: CASSDRQQRPEQFF.

Remarks on this clonotype: This may arise from a read error, as a much more abundant clone is one base away. The chain links TRBV3-1 to TRBJ1-1; D is unclear. This CDR3 is built from 15 residues. Germline V gene sequence: CDR1 LGHDT, CDR2 YNNKEL (reference sequence). CDR3: CAGSQAGSKNTEAFF. Here the CDR3 DNA reads TGTGCCGGCAGCCAAGCGGGTTCAAAGAACACTGAAGCTTTCTTT.